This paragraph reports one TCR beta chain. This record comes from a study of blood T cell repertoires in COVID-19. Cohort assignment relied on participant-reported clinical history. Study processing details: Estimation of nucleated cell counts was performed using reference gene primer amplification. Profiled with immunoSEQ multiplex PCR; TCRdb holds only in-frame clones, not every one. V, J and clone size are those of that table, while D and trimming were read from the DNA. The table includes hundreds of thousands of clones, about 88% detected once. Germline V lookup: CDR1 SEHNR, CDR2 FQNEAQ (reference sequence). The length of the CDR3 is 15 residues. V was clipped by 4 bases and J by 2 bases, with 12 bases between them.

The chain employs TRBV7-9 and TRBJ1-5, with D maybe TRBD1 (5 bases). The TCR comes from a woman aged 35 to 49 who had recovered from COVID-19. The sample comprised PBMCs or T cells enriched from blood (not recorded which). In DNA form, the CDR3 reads TGTGCCAGCAGCTCCCTAGGGGCCGGCAATCAGCCCCAGCATTTT. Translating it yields CASSSLGAGNQPQHF. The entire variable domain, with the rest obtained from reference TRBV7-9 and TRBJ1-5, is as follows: DTGVSQNPRHKITKRGQNVTFRCDPISEHNRLYWYRQTLGQGPEFLTYFQNEAQLEKSRLLSDRFSAERPKGSFSTLEIQRTEQGDSAMYLCASSSLGAGNQPQHFGDGTRLSIL.